The 2 T cell receptor beta chains listed next were all sequenced from one sample in a study of read filtering for tumor transcriptome and immune sequencing. Molecular barcoded adaptors covering alpha/delta and beta/gamma chains were used on approximately 400 ng RNA. TCRdb re-called the reads through MiXCR, storing one row per CDR3 protein. The sample shows about 57,000 distinct CDR3 sequences, 20% to 25% of them seen only once. Sequenced input: a population of CD138-negative cells sorted from bone marrow. These receptors were taken from a donor aged 40 or over with multiple myeloma.

This clonotype has at least ten counts. The J gene is TRBJ2-2, the V gene TRBV7-9, with 9 positions matching TRBD2. J lost 5 bases, V lost 4 bases, and 5 bases had no gene match. The CDR3 is made up of 15 amino acids. Germline lookup yields CDR1 SEHNR and CDR2 FQNEAQ (reference sequence). As DNA, the CDR3 is TGTGCCAGCAGCTCCCCAGCGGGGGGAACCGGGGAGCTGTTTTTT. It encodes CASSSPAGGTGELFF.

This clonotype is categorized as medium-sized. The chain recombines TRBV7-9 with TRBJ2-1; 7 bases match TRBD2. Germline CDR1 is SEHNR and CDR2 is FQNEAQ (reference sequence). CDR3 size: 14 residues. V trimming: 5 bases; J trimming: 8 bases; junction bases outside the gene matches: 9. The CDR3 sequence is CASSERDFVDEQFF. The CDR3 nucleotides read TGTGCCAGCAGCGAGCGGGACTTTGTCGATGAGCAGTTCTTC.